A single T cell receptor (beta chain) is shown here with its context. These data come from a study of blood T cell repertoires in COVID-19. As for the study in general: Sample material is recorded as cDNA or gDNA derived from T cells, B-cell-depleted T cells, or PBMCs.

Germline V gene sequence: CDR1 MDHEN, CDR2 SYDVKM. V lost 7 bases and J 7 bases, leaving 22 bases between the germline ends. CDR3 length: 16 residues. TCRdb keeps only in-frame clones here, not all; method: immunoSEQ multiplex PCR. The repertoire includes around 320,000 clones, about nine tenths of them detected once, and less than 3.5% sits in the top ten. Material: PBMCs or T cells enriched from blood (not recorded which). This TCR derives from a woman aged 45 to 65 who had been exposed to COVID-19. The chain combines TRBV28 with TRBJ1-4; no reliable D call. The CDR3 DNA reads as TGTGCCAGCACCCGAGCGGGCCTTACGACTGGTGAAAAACTGTTTTTT. Protein sequence: CASTRAGLTTGEKLFF.